The 9 T cell receptor beta chains in this list originate from one sample, sequenced in a study of T-cell reconstitution after alpha-beta-depleted transplantation in children. Unique molecular identifiers were incorporated into the prepared TCRbeta library. Via MiXCR, TCRdb re-called the PCR reads, giving one row per CDR3 protein. Found here are hundreds of thousands of distinct CDR3 sequences, over 10% of them singletons; the top ten hold 0.65% to 0.9%. Sequencing used PBMCs, obtained before TCRalphabeta/CD19-depleted stem cell transplant. These TCRs come from a girl aged 2-10 years with congenital amegakaryocytic thrombocytopenia, due to receive a stem cell transplant.

In its sample, this clonotype was seen a few times. J is TRBJ2-2 and V is TRBV20-1, with 8 bases identical to TRBD2. V shed 2 bases and J 7 bases; nucleotides not matched to a gene: 9. The CDR3 has 15 amino acids. In germline, CDR1 is DFQATT, CDR2 SNEGSKA (reference sequence). The CDR3 nucleotides are TGCAGTGCTAGACGGGAGCGGGAGTTGAACGGGGAGCTGTTTTTT. It codes for CSARRERELNGELFF.

Many counts were recorded for this clonotype. This chain links TRBV20-1 with TRBJ2-1; 8 bases are a match to TRBD2. V was clipped by 0 bases and J by 4 bases; unmatched bases: 11. This CDR3 has 17 amino acids. In germline, CDR1 is DFQATT, CDR2 SNEGSKA (reference sequence). In DNA form, the CDR3 reads TGCAGTGCTAGAGATCGCCGAGCGGGAGCCCTATACAATGAGCAGTTCTTC. This translates into CSARDRRAGALYNEQFF.

The table lists this clonotype with many counts. The chain has TRBV20-1 and TRBJ2-2; 8 nucleotides agree with TRBD1. The CDR3 totals 14 residues. Looked up from germline, CDR1 is DFQATT and CDR2 is SNEGSKA (reference sequence). V lost 4 bases, J lost 6 bases, and 7 bases stayed unmatched. CDR3 sequence: CSAKRLQGAGELFF. CDR3 DNA: TGCAGTGCTAAAAGATTACAGGGGGCCGGGGAGCTGTTTTTT.

In this sample, this clonotype turned up a few times. The gene calls are TRBV3-1 and TRBJ1-1; tentative D call: TRBD1 (5 bases). V lost 4 bases, J lost 5 bases, and 11 bases lay in between. The germline CDR1 and CDR2 sequences are LGHDT and YNNKEL (reference sequence). This CDR3 is 13 amino acids long. CDR3 region: CASSPAWGTEAFF. The CDR3 bases are TGTGCCAGCAGCCCAGCTTGGGGGACTGAAGCTTTCTTT.

The rearrangement links TRBV2 to TRBJ2-7; 8 bases match TRBD2. With V trimmed by 6 bases and J by 3 bases, 7 bases remained unmatched. Germline V CDR1 and CDR2: SNHLY, FYNNEI. The CDR3 runs 14 residues. CDR3 region: CASRIGTRVYEQYF. For the CDR3, the DNA is TGTGCCAGCAGGATCGGGACTAGAGTCTACGAGCAGTACTTC. Supplemented by reference TRBV2 and TRBJ2-7, the full variable domain reads EPEVTQTPSHQVTQMGQEVILRCVPISNHLYFYWYRQILGQKVEFLVSFYNNEISEKSEIFDDQFSVERPDGSNFTLKIRSTKLEDSAMYFCASRIGTRVYEQYFGPGTRLTVT.

The gene calls are TRBV7-9 and TRBJ2-1; D is unresolved. The CDR3 has 12 amino acids. CDR1 and CDR2 from the germline V gene are SEHNR and FQNEAQ (reference sequence). The V gene lost 8 bases and the J gene lost 9 bases, with 14 bases spanning the gap. The CDR3 bases are TGTGCCAGCCTCCTACGCCCCGGTGAGCAGTTCTTC. Translated, it gives CASLLRPGEQFF.

The chain is built from TRBV11-1 and TRBJ2-1; 9 bases match TRBD2. The trim removed 5 bases at V and 0 bases at J, leaving 14 bases unmatched. There are 19 residues in the CDR3. In germline, CDR1 is SGHAT, CDR2 FQDESV (reference sequence). The CDR3 nucleotides are TGTGCCAGCAGCCAACCCGGGACTAGCCCGATCAGCTCCTACAATGAGCAGTTCTTC. Its protein product is CASSQPGTSPISSYNEQFF.

This clonotype has just a few counts. The V call is TRBV7-9, the J call TRBJ2-7, with a weak D call TRBD2 (7 bases). CDR3 length: 16 residues. From germline, CDR1 is SEHNR and CDR2 FQNEAQ (reference sequence). Trimming cost V 5 bases and J 5 bases, with 22 bases left between them. The CDR3 coding sequence is TGTGCCAGCAGCCTAACTCAAAGGGGGGGGCTGGACGAGCAGTACTTC. It is translated as CASSLTQRGGLDEQYF.

This clonotype was observed at least ten times. The genes are TRBV20-1 and TRBJ1-1; D not certain. The CDR3 runs 14 residues. Trimming removed 1 base at V and 5 bases at J, with 14 bases between. Germline CDR1 reads DFQATT; CDR2 reads SNEGSKA (reference sequence). The CDR3 protein is CSARAEGYETEAFF. For the CDR3, the DNA is TGCAGTGCTAGAGCTGAGGGCTATGAGACTGAAGCTTTCTTT.